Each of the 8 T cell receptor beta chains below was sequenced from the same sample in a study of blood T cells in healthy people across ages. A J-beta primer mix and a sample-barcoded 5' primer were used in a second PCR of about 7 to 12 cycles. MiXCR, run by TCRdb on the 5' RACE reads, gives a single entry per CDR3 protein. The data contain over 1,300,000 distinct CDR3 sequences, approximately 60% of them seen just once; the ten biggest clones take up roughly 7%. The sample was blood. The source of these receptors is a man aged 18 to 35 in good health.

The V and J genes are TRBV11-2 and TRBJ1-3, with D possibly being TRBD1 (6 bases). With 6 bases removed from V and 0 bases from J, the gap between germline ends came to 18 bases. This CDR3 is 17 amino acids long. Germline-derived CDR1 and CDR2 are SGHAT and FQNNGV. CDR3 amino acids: CASSSLGTPLSGNTIYF. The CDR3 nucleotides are TGTGCCAGCAGTTCCTTGGGGACACCTCTCTCTGGAAACACCATATATTTT.

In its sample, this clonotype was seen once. CDR3 DNA sequence: TGTGCCAGCAGCTTGGTTTCTAGCGGGGGGCTGAGTTCCTACGAGCAGTACTTC. It encodes CASSLVSSGGLSSYEQYF. V is TRBV5-5 and J is TRBJ2-7, with 11 bases matching TRBD2. J was trimmed by 1 base and V by 0 bases; bases with no gene match: 9. CDR3 length: 18 amino acids. Germline CDR1 SGHKS, CDR2 YYEKEE (reference sequence). Looking up the rest from reference TRBV5-5 and TRBJ2-7 gives the full variable domain: DAGVTQSPTHLIKTRGQQVTLRCSPISGHKSVSWYQQVLGQGPQFIFQYYEKEERGRGNFPDRFSARQFPNYSSELNVNALLLGDSALYLCASSLVSSGGLSSYEQYFGPGTRLTVT.

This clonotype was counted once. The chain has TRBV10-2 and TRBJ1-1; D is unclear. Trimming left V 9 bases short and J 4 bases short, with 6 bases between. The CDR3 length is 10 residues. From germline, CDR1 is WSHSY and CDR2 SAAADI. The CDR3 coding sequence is TGCGCCAGTTGGGGCACTGAAGCTTTCTTT. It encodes CASWGTEAFF.

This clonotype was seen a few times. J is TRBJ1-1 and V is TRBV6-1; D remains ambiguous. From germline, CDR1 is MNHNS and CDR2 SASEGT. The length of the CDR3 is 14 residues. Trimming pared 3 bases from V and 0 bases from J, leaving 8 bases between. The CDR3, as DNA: TGTGCCAGCAGTGAGGGCAGGATGAACACTGAAGCTTTCTTT. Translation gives CASSEGRMNTEAFF.

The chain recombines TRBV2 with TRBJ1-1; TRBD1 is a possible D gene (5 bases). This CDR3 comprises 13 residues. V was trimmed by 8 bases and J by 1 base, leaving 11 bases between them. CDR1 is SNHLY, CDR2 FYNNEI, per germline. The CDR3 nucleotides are TGTGCCAGCGCAGGTGGGGGGAACACTGAAGCTTTCTTT. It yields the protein CASAGGGNTEAFF.

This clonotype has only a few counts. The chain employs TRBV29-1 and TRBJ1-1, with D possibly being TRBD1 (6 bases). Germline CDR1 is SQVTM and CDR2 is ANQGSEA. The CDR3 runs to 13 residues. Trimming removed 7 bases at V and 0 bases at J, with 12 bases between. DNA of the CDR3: TGCAGCGGTGGACAGCGAATGAACACTGAAGCTTTCTTT. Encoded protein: CSGGQRMNTEAFF. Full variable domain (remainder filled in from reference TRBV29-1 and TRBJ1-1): SAVISQKPSRDICQRGTSLTIQCQVDSQVTMMFWYRQQPGQSLTLIATANQGSEATYESGFVIDKFPISRPNLTFSTLTVSNMSPEDSSIYLCSGGQRMNTEAFFGQGTRLTVV.

This CDR3 is CAIRTSGRLPNEQFF. The CDR3 DNA reads TGTGCCATCAGGACTAGCGGGAGGCTTCCCAATGAGCAGTTCTTC. The V and J genes are TRBV10-3 and TRBJ2-1; 13 positions agree with TRBD2. CDR3 length: 15 residues. CDR1 is ENHRY and CDR2 is SYGVKD in the germline V gene. V lost 6 bases to trimming and J lost 6 bases; unmatched junction nucleotides: 5.

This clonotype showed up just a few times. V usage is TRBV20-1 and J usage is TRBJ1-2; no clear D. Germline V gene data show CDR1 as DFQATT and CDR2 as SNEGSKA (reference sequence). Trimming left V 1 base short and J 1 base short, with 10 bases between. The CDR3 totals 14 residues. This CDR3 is CSARGAWDNYGYTF. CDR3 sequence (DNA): TGCAGTGCTAGAGGGGCTTGGGATAACTATGGCTACACCTTC.